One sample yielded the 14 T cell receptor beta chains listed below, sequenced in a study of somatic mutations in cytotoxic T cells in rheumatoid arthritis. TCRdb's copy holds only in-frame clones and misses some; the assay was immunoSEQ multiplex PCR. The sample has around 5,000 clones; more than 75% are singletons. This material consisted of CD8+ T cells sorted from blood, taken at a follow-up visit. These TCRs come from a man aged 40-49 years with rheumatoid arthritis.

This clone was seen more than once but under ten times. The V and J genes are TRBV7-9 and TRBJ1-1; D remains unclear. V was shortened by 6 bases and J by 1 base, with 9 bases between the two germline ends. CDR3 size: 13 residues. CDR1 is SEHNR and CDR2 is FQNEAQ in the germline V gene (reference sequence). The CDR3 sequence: CASRSQGNTEAFF. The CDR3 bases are TGTGCCAGCAGGTCCCAAGGGAACACTGAAGCTTTCTTT. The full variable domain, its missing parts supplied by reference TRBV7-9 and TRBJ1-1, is DTGVSQNPRHKITKRGQNVTFRCDPISEHNRLYWYRQTLGQGPEFLTYFQNEAQLEKSRLLSDRFSAERPKGSFSTLEIQRTEQGDSAMYLCASRSQGNTEAFFGQGTRLTVV.

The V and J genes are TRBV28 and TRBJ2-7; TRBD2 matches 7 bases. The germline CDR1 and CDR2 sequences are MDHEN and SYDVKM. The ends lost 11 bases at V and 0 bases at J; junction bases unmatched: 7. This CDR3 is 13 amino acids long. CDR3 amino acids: CAGGGYLSYEQYF. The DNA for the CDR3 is TGTGCCGGGGGGGGGTACCTCTCCTACGAGCAGTACTTC.

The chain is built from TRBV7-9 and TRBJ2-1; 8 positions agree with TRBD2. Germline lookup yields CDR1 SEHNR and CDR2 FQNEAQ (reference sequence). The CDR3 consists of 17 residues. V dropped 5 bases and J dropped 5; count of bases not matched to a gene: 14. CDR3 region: CASSPRVAGYENNEQFF. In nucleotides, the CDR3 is TGTGCCAGCAGCCCAAGGGTAGCGGGGTATGAAAACAATGAGCAGTTCTTC.

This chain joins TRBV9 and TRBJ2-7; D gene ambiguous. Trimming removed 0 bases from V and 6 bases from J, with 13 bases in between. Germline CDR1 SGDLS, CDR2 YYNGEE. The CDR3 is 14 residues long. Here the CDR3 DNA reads TGTGCCAGCAGCGTAGAACAGAAGCTGGGCGAGCAGTACTTC. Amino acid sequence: CASSVEQKLGEQYF.

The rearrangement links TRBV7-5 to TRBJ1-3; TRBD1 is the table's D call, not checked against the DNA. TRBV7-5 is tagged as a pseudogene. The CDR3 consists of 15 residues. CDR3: CVRSFAREVGNTIYF. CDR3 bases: TGTGTCAGAAGCTTCGCCAGGGAAGTCGGAAACACCATATATTTT.

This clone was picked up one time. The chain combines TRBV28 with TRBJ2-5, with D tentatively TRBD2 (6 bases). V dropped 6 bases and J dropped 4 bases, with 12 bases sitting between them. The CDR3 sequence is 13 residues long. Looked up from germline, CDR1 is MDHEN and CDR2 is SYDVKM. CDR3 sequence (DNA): TGTGCCAGCAGGAGGCAGGGACTAGAGACCCAGTACTTC. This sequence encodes CASRRQGLETQYF.

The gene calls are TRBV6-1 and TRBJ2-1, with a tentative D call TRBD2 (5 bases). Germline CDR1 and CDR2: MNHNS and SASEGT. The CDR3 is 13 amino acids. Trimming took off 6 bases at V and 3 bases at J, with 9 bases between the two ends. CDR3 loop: CASSDYGYNEQFF. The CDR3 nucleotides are TGTGCCAGCAGCGACTATGGCTACAATGAGCAGTTCTTC.

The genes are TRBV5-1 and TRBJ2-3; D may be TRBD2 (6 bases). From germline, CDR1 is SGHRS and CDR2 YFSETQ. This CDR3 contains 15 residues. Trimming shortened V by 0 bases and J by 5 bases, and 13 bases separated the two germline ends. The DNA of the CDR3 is TGCGCCAGCAGCTTGGCCGGGACTTGGGGAGATACGCAGTATTTT. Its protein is CASSLAGTWGDTQYF.

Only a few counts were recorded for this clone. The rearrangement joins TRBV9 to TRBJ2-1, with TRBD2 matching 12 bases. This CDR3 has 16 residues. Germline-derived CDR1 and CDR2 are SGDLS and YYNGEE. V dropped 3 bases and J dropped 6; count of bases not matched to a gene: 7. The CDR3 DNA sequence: TGTGCCAGCAGCGACCGGACTAGCGGGACGGGCAATGAGCAGTTCTTC. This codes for CASSDRTSGTGNEQFF. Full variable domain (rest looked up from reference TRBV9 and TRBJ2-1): DSGVTQTPKHLITATGQRVTLRCSPRSGDLSVYWYQQSLDQGLQFLIQYYNGEERAKGNILERFSAQQFPDLHSELNLSSLELGDSALYFCASSDRTSGTGNEQFFGPGTRLTVL.

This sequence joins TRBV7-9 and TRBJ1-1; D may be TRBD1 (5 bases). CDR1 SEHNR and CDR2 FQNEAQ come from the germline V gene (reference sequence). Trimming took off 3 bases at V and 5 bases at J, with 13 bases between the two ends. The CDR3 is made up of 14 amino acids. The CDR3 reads CASSFGGVGTEAFF. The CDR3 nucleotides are TGTGCCAGCAGCTTCGGAGGGGTGGGAACTGAAGCTTTCTTT.

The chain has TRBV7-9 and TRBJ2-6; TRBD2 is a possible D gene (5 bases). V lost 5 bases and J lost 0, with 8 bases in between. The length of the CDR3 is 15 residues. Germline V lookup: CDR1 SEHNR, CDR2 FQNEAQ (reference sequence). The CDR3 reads CASSGTSSGANVLTF. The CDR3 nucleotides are TGTGCCAGCAGCGGTACTAGCTCTGGGGCCAACGTCCTGACTTTC. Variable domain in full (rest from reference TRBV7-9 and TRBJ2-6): DTGVSQNPRHKITKRGQNVTFRCDPISEHNRLYWYRQTLGQGPEFLTYFQNEAQLEKSRLLSDRFSAERPKGSFSTLEIQRTEQGDSAMYLCASSGTSSGANVLTFGAGSRLTVL.

The chain's CDR3 is CASDPGLRLRNEQFF. The CDR3 DNA follows: TGTGCCAGCGACCCGGGACTAAGATTGAGAAATGAGCAGTTCTTC. This chain links TRBV7-9 with TRBJ2-1, with 7 positions matching TRBD2. Germline lookup yields CDR1 SEHNR and CDR2 FQNEAQ (reference sequence). The ends lost 8 bases at V and 7 bases at J; junction bases unmatched: 14. This CDR3 has 15 amino acids. Full variable domain (missing parts from reference TRBV7-9 and TRBJ2-1): DTGVSQNPRHKITKRGQNVTFRCDPISEHNRLYWYRQTLGQGPEFLTYFQNEAQLEKSRLLSDRFSAERPKGSFSTLEIQRTEQGDSAMYLCASDPGLRLRNEQFFGPGTRLTVL.

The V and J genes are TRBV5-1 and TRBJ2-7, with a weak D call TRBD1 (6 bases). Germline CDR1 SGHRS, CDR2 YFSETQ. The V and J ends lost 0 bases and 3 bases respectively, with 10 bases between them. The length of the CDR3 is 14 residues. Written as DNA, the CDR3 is TGCGCCAGCAGCTTGGAGGGACATATCTACGAGCAGTACTTC. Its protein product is CASSLEGHIYEQYF.

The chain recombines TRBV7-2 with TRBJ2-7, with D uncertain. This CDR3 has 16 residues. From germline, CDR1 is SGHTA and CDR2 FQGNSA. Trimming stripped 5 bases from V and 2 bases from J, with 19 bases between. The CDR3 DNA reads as TGTGCCAGCAGCCAGTCCTACGGGCGCCGCCCCTACGAGCAGTACTTC. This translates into CASSQSYGRRPYEQYF.